The sequence of this T cell receptor beta chain was determined in a study of blood T cell repertoires in COVID-19. Study context: Nucleic acid was either cDNA or gDNA, and it came from T cells, B-cell-depleted T cells, or PBMCs.

In the original processing: Researchers report that nucleated cell counts were estimated from reference gene primer amplification. Data came from immunoSEQ multiplex PCR; TCRdb stores just in-frame clones and leaves some out. The DNA was the basis for D and trimming; V, J and clone size are from that table. The sample includes roughly 230,000 clones, roughly nine tenths of them seen just once. Sequences were obtained from peripheral blood. This receptor was taken from a woman in her forties who had recovered from COVID-19.

The CDR3 protein is CSVRLGTAEKEAFF. The CDR3 DNA is TGCAGCGTCCGGCTCGGGACAGCGGAAAAAGAAGCTTTCTTT. V is TRBV29-1 and J is TRBJ1-1; 7 nucleotides agree with TRBD1. With V trimmed by 6 bases and J by 8 bases, 15 bases remained unmatched. Germline loops: CDR1 SQVTM, CDR2 ANQGSEA. The length of the CDR3 is 14 residues.